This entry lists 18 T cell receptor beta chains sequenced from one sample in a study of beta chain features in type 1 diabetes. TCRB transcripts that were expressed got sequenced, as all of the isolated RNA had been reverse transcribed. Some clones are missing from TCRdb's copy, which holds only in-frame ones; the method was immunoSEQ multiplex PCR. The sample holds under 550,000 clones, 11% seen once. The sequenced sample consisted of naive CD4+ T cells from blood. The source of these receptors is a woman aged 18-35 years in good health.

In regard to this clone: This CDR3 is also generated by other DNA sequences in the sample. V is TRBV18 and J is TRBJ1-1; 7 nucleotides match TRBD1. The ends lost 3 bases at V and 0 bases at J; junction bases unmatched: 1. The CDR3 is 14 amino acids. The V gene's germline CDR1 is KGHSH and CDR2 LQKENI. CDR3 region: CASSPGQLNTEAFF. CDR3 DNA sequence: TGTGCCAGCTCACCGGGACAGTTGAACACTGAAGCTTTCTTT.

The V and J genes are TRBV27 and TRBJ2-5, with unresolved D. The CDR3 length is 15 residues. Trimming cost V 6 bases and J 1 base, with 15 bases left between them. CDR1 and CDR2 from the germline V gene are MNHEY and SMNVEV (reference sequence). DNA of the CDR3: TGTGCCAGCAGATCCTTGAAGGCCGGCCAAGAGACCCAGTACTTC. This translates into CASRSLKAGQETQYF.

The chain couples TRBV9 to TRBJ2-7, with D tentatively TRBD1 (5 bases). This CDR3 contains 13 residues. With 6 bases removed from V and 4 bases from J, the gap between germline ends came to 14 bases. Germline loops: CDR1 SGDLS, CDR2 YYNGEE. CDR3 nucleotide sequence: TGTGCCAGCACCCAGGGTGTGGAATACGAGCAGTACGTC. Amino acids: CASTQGVEYEQYV.

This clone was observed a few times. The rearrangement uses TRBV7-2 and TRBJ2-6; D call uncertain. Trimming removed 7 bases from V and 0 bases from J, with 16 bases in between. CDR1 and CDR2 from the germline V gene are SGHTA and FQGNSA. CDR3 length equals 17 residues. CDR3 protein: CASTRIPISSGANVLTF. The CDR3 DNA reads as TGTGCCAGCACCCGAATCCCGATCAGCTCTGGGGCCAACGTCCTGACTTTC.

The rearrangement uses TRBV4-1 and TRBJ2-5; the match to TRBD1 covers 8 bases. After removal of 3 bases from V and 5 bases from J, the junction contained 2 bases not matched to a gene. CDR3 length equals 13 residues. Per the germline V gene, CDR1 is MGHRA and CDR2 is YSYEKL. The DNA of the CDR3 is TGCGCCAGCAGCCAGGACAGGGAGGAGACCCAGTACTTC. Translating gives CASSQDREETQYF.

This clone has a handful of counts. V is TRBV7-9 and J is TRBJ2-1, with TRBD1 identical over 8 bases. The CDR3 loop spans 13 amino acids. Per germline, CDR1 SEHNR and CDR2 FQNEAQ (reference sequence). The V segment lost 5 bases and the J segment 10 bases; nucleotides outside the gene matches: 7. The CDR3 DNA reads TGTGCCAGCAGCGACAGGGGCGTGAGGGAGCAGTTCTTC. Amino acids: CASSDRGVREQFF.

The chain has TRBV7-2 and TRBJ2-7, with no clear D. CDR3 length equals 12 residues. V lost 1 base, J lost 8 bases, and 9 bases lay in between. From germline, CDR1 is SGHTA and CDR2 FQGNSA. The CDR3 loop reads CASSLVVGKQYF. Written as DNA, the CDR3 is TGTGCCAGCAGCTTAGTAGTTGGGAAGCAGTACTTC.

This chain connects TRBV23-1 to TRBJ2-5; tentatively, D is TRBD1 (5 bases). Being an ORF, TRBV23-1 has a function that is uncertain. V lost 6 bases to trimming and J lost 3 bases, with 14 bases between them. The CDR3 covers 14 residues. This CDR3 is CASRTRQLEETQYF. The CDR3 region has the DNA TGCGCCAGCAGAACGCGACAGTTAGAAGAGACCCAGTACTTC.

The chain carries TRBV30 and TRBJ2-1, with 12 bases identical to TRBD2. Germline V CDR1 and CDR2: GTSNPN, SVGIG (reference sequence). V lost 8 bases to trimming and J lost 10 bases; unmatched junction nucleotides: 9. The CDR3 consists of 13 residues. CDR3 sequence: CALRLAGVGEQFF. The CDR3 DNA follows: TGTGCCCTACGACTAGCGGGAGTAGGGGAGCAGTTCTTC.

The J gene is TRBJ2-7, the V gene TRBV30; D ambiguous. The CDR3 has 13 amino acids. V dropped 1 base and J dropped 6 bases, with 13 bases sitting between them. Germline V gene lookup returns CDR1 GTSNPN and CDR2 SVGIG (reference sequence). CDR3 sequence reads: CAWSGALSREQYF. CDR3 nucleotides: TGTGCCTGGAGTGGGGCCCTAAGTCGCGAGCAGTACTTC.

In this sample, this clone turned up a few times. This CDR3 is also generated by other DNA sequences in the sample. The CDR3 region has the DNA TGTGCCAGCAGTGAAACCGATACGCAGTATTTT. It is translated as CASSETDTQYF. This chain links TRBV2 with TRBJ2-3, with D hard to call. CDR3 size: 11 residues. The V end was cut by 2 bases, the J end by 6 bases, with 3 bases between. CDR1 is SNHLY, CDR2 FYNNEI, per germline.

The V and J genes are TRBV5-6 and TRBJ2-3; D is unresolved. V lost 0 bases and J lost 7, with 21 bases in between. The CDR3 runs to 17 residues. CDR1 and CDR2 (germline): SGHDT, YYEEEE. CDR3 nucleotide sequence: TGTGCCAGCAGCTTGGGGTACCGCCAGTCGAGTTTGTATACGCAGTATTTT. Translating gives CASSLGYRQSSLYTQYF.

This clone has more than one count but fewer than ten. The CDR3 coding sequence is TGTGCCAGCAGCAAAATCGTGCCCCTTCGGACAGGCGATGAAGCTTTCTTT. This gives the protein CASSKIVPLRTGDEAFF. The gene calls are TRBV21-1 and TRBJ1-1; the table names TRBD1, a call not compared with the DNA. TRBV21-1 is described as a pseudogene. The CDR3 contains 17 residues.

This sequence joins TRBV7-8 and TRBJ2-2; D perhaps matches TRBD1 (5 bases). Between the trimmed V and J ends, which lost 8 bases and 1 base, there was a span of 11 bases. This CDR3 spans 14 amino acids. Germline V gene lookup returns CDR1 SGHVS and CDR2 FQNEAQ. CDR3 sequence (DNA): TGTGCCAGCCCCAGGGTGGGGAACACCGGGGAGCTGTTTTTT. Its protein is CASPRVGNTGELFF.

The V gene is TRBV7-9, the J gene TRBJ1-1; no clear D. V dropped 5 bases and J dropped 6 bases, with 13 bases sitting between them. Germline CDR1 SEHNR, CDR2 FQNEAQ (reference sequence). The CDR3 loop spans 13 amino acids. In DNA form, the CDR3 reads TGTGCCAGCAGCCCCACCCACGGGGCTGAAGCTTTCTTT. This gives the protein CASSPTHGAEAFF. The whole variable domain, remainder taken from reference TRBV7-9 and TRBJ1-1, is DTGVSQNPRHKITKRGQNVTFRCDPISEHNRLYWYRQTLGQGPEFLTYFQNEAQLEKSRLLSDRFSAERPKGSFSTLEIQRTEQGDSAMYLCASSPTHGAEAFFGQGTRLTVV.

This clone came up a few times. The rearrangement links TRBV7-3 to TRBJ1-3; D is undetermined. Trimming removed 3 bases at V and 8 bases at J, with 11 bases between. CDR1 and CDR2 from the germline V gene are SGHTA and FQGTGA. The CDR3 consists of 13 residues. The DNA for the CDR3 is TGTGCCAGCAGCTTTTATACCGGTGACACCATATATTTT. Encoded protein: CASSFYTGDTIYF.

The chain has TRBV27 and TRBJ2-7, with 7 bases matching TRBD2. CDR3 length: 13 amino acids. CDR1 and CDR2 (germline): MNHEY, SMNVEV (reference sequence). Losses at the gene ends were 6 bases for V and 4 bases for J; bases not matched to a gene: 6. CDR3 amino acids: CASRNSGSYEQYF. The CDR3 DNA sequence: TGTGCCAGCAGAAATAGCGGGTCTTACGAGCAGTACTTC.

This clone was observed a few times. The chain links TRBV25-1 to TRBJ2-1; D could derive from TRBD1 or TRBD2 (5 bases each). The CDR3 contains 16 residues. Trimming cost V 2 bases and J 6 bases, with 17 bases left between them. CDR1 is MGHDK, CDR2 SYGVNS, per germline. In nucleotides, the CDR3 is TGTGCCAGCAGTGAAATGGGGGTTCTTCGGGGCAATGAGCAGTTCTTC. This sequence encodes CASSEMGVLRGNEQFF.